Listed below are T cell receptor beta chains from one sample, sequenced in a study of blood T cell repertoires in COVID-19. Sequenced by immunoSEQ multiplex PCR; TCRdb stores in-frame clones only, minus some. The data hold approximately 76,000 clones, with about nine tenths observed a single time. What was sequenced was peripheral blood. These TCRs come from a woman aged 55-75 years with acute or convalescent COVID-19. The CDR3 runs from the conserved cysteine through the conserved F or W. The order of the fields is V gene, CDR3 length, clone size, D gene, CDR3 protein. D genes are given only for firm matches. The listing skips clone size in some rows; elsewhere it reads once, few, many or a size class.

v_gene: TRBV27; len: 17; abundance: -; d_gene: TRBD2; CDR3aa: CASSLTSGGVSYNEQFF
v_gene: TRBV28; len: 15; abundance: -; d_gene: -; CDR3aa: CASRPPAGANSPLHF
v_gene: TRBV7-6; len: 15; abundance: -; d_gene: -; CDR3aa: CASSLGGGAYNEQFF
v_gene: TRBV27; len: 14; abundance: -; d_gene: -; CDR3aa: CASSDQGFTDTQYF
v_gene: TRBV27; len: 13; abundance: -; d_gene: TRBD2; CDR3aa: CASSPAGFETQYF
v_gene: TRBV19; len: 16; abundance: -; d_gene: TRBD2; CDR3aa: CASSLTSGGSYNEQFF
v_gene: TRBV2; len: 16; abundance: -; d_gene: TRBD1; CDR3aa: CASSPTGGQGNSPLHF
v_gene: TRBV5-1; len: 13; abundance: -; d_gene: -; CDR3aa: CASRWDTGSEQFF
v_gene: TRBV5-1; len: 15; abundance: -; d_gene: -; CDR3aa: CASSLGGGPVNEQFF
v_gene: TRBV12-5; len: 16; abundance: -; d_gene: TRBD1; CDR3aa: CASKTGELFISQPQHF
v_gene: TRBV9; len: 15; abundance: -; d_gene: -; CDR3aa: CASSPRLAVTDTQYF
v_gene: TRBV5-1; len: 13; abundance: -; d_gene: -; CDR3aa: CASSARLADTQYF
v_gene: TRBV5-5; len: 14; abundance: -; d_gene: -; CDR3aa: CASSLYSGANVLTF
v_gene: TRBV15; len: 15; abundance: -; d_gene: TRBD1; CDR3aa: CATSADRPEENTIYF
v_gene: TRBV6-5; len: 16; abundance: -; d_gene: TRBD1; CDR3aa: CASSYTGQNKNYEQYF
v_gene: TRBV28; len: 18; abundance: -; d_gene: TRBD1; CDR3aa: CASSRLTDRGLRGYGYTF
v_gene: TRBV11-2; len: 15; abundance: -; d_gene: TRBD2; CDR3aa: CASSFGGGSSYEQYF
v_gene: TRBV19; len: 13; abundance: once; d_gene: TRBD2; CDR3aa: CASSIELADEQYF
v_gene: TRBV7-9; len: 15; abundance: -; d_gene: -; CDR3aa: CASSQGASGYNEQFF
v_gene: TRBV7-9; len: 15; abundance: -; d_gene: -; CDR3aa: CASSLYGTTQETQYF
v_gene: TRBV7-9; len: 16; abundance: -; d_gene: -; CDR3aa: CASIQATGVFSGELFF
v_gene: TRBV5-1; len: 16; abundance: -; d_gene: -; CDR3aa: CASSLDFAANTGELFF
v_gene: TRBV24-1; len: 14; abundance: -; d_gene: -; CDR3aa: CATSEPGHSGELFF
v_gene: TRBV29-1; len: 14; abundance: once; d_gene: -; CDR3aa: CSVGINQGPGEQYF
v_gene: TRBV19; len: 16; abundance: -; d_gene: TRBD1; CDR3aa: CASSNRDRGRRGIQYF
v_gene: TRBV24-1; len: 16; abundance: -; d_gene: -; CDR3aa: CATSDDRHSSYNEQFF
v_gene: TRBV30; len: 15; abundance: -; d_gene: TRBD1; CDR3aa: CALLLRDRGSYEQYF
v_gene: TRBV6-6; len: 11; abundance: -; d_gene: -; CDR3aa: CASSPLYEAFF
v_gene: TRBV5-1; len: 14; abundance: -; d_gene: TRBD1; CDR3aa: CASSRGTGVGEQYF
v_gene: TRBV27; len: 13; abundance: -; d_gene: -; CDR3aa: CATKNRVGQPQHF
v_gene: TRBV24-1; len: 17; abundance: once; d_gene: TRBD2; CDR3aa: CATSDPTSGRYTDTQYF
v_gene: TRBV7-9; len: 18; abundance: -; d_gene: TRBD1; CDR3aa: CASSLAPGRTGGIYEQYF
v_gene: TRBV5-6; len: 15; abundance: -; d_gene: TRBD2; CDR3aa: CASTSERLAVGRGFF
v_gene: TRBV18; len: 15; abundance: -; d_gene: TRBD2; CDR3aa: CASSPPSGYTDTQYF
v_gene: TRBV3-1/TRBV3-2; len: 16; abundance: once; d_gene: TRBD2; CDR3aa: CASSPAWTSGSYEQYF
v_gene: TRBV28; len: 12; abundance: -; d_gene: -; CDR3aa: CASTQRWGELFF
v_gene: TRBV5-8; len: 16; abundance: -; d_gene: -; CDR3aa: CASIAQGLHSSYEQYF
v_gene: TRBV5-1; len: 17; abundance: -; d_gene: TRBD2; CDR3aa: CASNRARSGGGTDTQYF
v_gene: TRBV6-2/TRBV6-3; len: 20; abundance: -; d_gene: -; CDR3aa: CASSYYGALRPGGRDTEAFF
v_gene: TRBV3-1/TRBV3-2; len: 14; abundance: -; d_gene: -; CDR3aa: CASSQDGTQVVQYF
v_gene: TRBV4-3; len: 15; abundance: -; d_gene: TRBD2; CDR3aa: CASSQETSGSREQYF
v_gene: TRBV2; len: 17; abundance: -; d_gene: TRBD2; CDR3aa: CASSSRPSGANSYEQYF
v_gene: TRBV7-9; len: 13; abundance: -; d_gene: -; CDR3aa: CASSLIEHYEQYF
v_gene: TRBV5-4; len: 13; abundance: -; d_gene: -; CDR3aa: CASSYRVEETQYF
v_gene: TRBV9; len: 14; abundance: -; d_gene: TRBD2; CDR3aa: CASSVGTRAGTQYF
v_gene: TRBV10-3; len: 17; abundance: -; d_gene: TRBD1; CDR3aa: CAISTTGTGGWSYEQYF
v_gene: TRBV7-6; len: 17; abundance: -; d_gene: TRBD2; CDR3aa: CASSLDLGGGARETQYF
v_gene: TRBV18; len: 14; abundance: few; d_gene: -; CDR3aa: CASSPTQVPYEQYF
v_gene: TRBV28; len: 13; abundance: -; d_gene: -; CDR3aa: CALGQGQNYGYTF
v_gene: TRBV12-3/TRBV12-4; len: 13; abundance: -; d_gene: TRBD2; CDR3aa: CASTGTTYNEQFF
v_gene: TRBV14; len: 13; abundance: -; d_gene: TRBD1; CDR3aa: CASSRQQGEKLFF
v_gene: TRBV2; len: 16; abundance: -; d_gene: -; CDR3aa: CASSSGGRVSGNTIYF
v_gene: TRBV4-3; len: 14; abundance: -; d_gene: -; CDR3aa: CASSQGRGSTEQYF